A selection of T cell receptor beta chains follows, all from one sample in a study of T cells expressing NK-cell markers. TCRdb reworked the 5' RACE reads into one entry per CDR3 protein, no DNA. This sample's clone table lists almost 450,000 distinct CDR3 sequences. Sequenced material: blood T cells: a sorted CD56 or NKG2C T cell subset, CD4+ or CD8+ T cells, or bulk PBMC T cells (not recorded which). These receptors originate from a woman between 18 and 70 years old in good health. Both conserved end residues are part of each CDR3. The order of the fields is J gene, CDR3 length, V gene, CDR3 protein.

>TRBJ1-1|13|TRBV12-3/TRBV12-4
CASRDYIQAEAFF
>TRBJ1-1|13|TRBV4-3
CASSQSWGTEAFF
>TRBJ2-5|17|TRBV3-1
CASSRPRAKGILETQYF
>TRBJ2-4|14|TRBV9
CASSARGELNIQYF
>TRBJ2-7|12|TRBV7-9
CASSRDQYEQYF
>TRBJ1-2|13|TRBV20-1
CSAPGGLNYGYTF
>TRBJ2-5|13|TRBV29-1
CSAGDRTQETQYF
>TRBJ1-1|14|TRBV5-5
CASSFGGGGTEAFF
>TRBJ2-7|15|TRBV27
CASRPGTSDSYEQYF
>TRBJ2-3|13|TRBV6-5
CASSYSLGDTQYF
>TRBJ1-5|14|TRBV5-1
CASIVDRADQPQHF
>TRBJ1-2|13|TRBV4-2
CASSQATTNGYTF
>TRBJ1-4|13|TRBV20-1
CSARDFSNEKLFF
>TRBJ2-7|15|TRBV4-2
CASSQDWDQTYEQYF
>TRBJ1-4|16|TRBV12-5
CASGPWTGGPNEKLFF
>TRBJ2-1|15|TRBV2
CASRGAGQGGNEQFF
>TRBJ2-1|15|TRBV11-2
CASSLGGGGASEQFF
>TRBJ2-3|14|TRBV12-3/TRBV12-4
CASRTLAEGDTQYF
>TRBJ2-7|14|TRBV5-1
CASSFRGRAYEQYF
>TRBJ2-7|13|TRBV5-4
CASSHGTQYEQYF
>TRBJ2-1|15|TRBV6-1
CASSPSGGSYNEQFF